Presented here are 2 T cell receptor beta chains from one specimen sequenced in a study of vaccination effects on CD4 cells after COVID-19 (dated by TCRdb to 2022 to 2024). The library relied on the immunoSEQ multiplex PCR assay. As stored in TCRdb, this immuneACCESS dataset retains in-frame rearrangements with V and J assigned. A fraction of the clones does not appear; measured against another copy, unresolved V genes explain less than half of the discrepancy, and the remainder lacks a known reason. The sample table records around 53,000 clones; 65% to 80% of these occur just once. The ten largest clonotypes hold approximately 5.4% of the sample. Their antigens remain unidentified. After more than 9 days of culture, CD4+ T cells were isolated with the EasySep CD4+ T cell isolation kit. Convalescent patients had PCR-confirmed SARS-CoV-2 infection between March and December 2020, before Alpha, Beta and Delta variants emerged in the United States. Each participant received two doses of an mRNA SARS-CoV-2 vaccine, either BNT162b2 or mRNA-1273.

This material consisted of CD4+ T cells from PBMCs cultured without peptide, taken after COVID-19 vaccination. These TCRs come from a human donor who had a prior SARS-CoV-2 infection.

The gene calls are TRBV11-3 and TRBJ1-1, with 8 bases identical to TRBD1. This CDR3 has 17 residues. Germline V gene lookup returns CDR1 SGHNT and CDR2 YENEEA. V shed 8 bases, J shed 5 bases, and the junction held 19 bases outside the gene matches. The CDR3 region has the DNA TGTGCCAGCTCAGAACTTCCTAGGGGCAGGGGGCTGACTGAAGCTTTCTTT. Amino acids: CASSELPRGRGLTEAFF.

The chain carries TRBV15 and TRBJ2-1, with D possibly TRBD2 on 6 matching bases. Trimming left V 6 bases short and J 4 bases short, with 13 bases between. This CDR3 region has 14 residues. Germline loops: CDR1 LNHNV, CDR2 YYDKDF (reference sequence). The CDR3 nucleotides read TGTGCCACCAGTCCTGCGGGATCATACAATGAGCAGTTCTTC. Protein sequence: CATSPAGSYNEQFF. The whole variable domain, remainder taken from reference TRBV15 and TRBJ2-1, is DAMVIQNPRYQVTQFGKPVTLSCSQTLNHNVMYWYQQKSSQAPKLLFHYYDKDFNNEADTPDNFQSRRPNTSFCFLDIRSPGLGDTAMYLCATSPAGSYNEQFFGPGTRLTVL.